Given below is one TCR beta chain in context. The entry originates in a study of cytomegalovirus exposure and HLA in healthy donors. This CDR3 has 13 residues. The V end lost 5 bases, the J end lost 1 base, and 9 bases lay between the germline ends. Germline values: CDR1 SGHRS, CDR2 YFSETQ. 60 Vbeta and 13 Jbeta primers were used in PCR. This table comes from immunoSEQ multiplex PCR, and its TCRdb copy is limited to in-frame clones, with some not included. The data hold roughly 120,000 clones, with 79% observed a single time. The sequenced sample consisted of PBMCs. The gene calls are TRBV5-1 and TRBJ2-5, with D possibly TRBD1 on 5 matching bases. This receptor was identified in a man aged 25 to 40 in good health and CMV-seropositive. CDR3 amino acids: CASRATGQETQYF. Written as DNA, the CDR3 is TGCGCCAGCAGGGCCACAGGCCAAGAGACCCAGTACTTC.